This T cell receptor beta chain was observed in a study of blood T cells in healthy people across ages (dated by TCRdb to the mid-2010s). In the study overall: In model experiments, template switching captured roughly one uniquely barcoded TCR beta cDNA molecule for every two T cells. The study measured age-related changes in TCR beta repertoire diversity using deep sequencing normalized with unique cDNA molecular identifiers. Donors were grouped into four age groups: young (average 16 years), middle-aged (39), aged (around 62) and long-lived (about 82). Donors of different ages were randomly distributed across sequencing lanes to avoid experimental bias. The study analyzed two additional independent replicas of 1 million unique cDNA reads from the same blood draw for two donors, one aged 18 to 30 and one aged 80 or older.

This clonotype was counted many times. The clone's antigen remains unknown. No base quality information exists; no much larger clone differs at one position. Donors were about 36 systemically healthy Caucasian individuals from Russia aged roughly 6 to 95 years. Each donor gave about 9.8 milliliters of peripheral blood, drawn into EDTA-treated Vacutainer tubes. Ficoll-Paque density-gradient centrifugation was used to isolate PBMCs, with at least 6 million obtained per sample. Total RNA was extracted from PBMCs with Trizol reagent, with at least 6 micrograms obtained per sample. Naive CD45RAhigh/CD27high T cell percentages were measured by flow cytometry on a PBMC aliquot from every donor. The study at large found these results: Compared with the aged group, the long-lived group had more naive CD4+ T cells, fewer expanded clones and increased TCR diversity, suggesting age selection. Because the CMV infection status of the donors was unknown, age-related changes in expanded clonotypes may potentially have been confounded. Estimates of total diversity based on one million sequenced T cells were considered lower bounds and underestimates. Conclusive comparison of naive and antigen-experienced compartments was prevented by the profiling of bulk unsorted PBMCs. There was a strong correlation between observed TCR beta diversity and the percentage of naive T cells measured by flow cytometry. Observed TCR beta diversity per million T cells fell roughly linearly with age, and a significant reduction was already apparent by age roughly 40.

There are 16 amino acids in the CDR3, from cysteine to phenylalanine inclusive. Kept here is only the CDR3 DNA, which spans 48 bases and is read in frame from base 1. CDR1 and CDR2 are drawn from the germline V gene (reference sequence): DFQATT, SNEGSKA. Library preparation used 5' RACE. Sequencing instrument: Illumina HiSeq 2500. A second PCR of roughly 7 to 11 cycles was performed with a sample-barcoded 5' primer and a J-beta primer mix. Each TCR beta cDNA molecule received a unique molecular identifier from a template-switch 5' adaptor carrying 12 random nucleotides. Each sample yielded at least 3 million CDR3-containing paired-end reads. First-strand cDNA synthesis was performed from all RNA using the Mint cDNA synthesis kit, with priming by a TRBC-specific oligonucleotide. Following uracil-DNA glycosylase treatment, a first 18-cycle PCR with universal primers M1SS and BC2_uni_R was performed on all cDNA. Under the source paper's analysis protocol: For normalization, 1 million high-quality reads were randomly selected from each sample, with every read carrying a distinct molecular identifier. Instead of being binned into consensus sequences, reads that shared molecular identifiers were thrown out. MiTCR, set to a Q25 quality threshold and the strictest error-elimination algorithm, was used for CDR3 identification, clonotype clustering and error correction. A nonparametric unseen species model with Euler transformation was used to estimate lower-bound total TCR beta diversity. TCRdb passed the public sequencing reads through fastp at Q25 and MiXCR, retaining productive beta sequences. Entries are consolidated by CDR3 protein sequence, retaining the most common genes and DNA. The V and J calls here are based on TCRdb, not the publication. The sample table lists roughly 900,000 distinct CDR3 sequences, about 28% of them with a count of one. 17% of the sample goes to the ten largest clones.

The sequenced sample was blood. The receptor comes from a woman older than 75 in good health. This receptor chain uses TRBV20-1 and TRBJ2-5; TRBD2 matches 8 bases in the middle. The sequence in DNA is TGCGACCACTGCGGGGACCAGCGGGGGAGGGAAGAGACCCAGTACTTC. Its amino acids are CDHCGDQRGREETQYF.